The T cell receptor beta chain under discussion was sequenced for a study of Ad26.COV2.S vaccination and SARS-CoV-2 variants (dated by TCRdb to the early 2020s). Describing the broader study: Donors in the vaccine arm were drawn from COV1001, a phase I-IIa trial of Ad26.COV2.S in healthy adults that was multicentre, randomized, double-blind and placebo-controlled. Ad26.COV2.S was administered intramuscularly at 5 x 10^10 or 1 x 10^11 viral particles, either as a single shot or as two shots given 56 days apart. TCRbeta repertoire sequencing served as the tool for gauging how specific and how broad the SARS-CoV-2-reactive T cell receptors were following Ad26.COV2.S vaccination. A total of 32 samples were included in the TCR-sequenced set, comprising around 19 Ad26.COV2.S vaccine recipients, 5 placebo recipients and 8 SARS-CoV-2 convalescent individuals. Trial participants were randomized into five groups of five: low-dose or high-dose Ad26.COV2.S given once or twice, or placebo on both occasions. Throughout the experiments and outcome assessment, investigators stayed blinded to trial group allocation. Study-wide conclusions, independent of this receptor: Vaccine and placebo recipients had similar non-spike TCR breadth, a finding consistent with the vaccine containing only spike. The authors noted that the TCR breadth and depth analyses may have underestimated total T cell responses. Ad26.COV2.S recipients had higher spike-specific TCR breadth than placebo recipients (P = 0.0014). The study lacked the statistical power to compare responses across vaccine doses or regimens. Substantial breadth of spike-specific CD8+ and CD4+ T cell responses was reported after vaccination.

Concerning this clone itself: The antigen this receptor binds is unknown. No quality values exist for individual bases; no much larger clone is one base distant.

The immunoSEQ Assay was the method used to sequence TCRbeta CDR3 regions. After extraction, genomic DNA underwent amplification by bias-controlled multiplex PCR, followed by high-throughput sequencing. The authors' pipeline ran thus. Collapsing and filtering of sequences were performed to quantify the absolute abundance of each unique TCRbeta CDR3 region. T cell fraction was estimated by normalization of TCRbeta template counts to usable DNA, with usable DNA being measured through amplification of reference genes present in all nucleated cells. Repertoire TCRs were annotated as SARS-CoV-2-specific by exact matching of V gene, CDR3 amino acid sequence and J gene to a known reactive TCR set. The reference SARS-CoV-2 TCR set was derived from MIRA and filtered for enrichment in COVID-19-positive ImmuneCODE repertoires, a step that removed public or cross-reactive TCRs. Drawing on the MIRA antigens, annotated TCRs were analysed further at the level of specific ORF or position within ORF. Breadth was defined as the number of annotated unique rearrangements divided by the total number of unique productive rearrangements, and depth was defined as the summed frequency of the annotated unique rearrangements. Two-sided Wilcoxon rank-sum tests were applied when comparing TCR breadth between groups. In its TCRdb copy, this immuneACCESS table keeps in-frame sequences only and misses some clones. Where compared with another copy, unresolved V genes explain less than half of these, and the others have no known cause. D and trimming come from the DNA, and the V and J calls and clone size come from that table. The sample contains some 270,000 clones, around nine tenths of them found a single time. Jointly, the top ten make up less than 3.5% of the sample.

Reading the label with the study, this specimen's treatment or condition is: roughly 19 received Ad26.COV2.S at low or high dose, single or two shots; about five received placebo; per-sample allocation not given. Repertoires of vaccine and placebo recipients were sequenced from samples collected on day 63 after the first injection. Between 29 July and 7 August 2020, Cohort 1b enrolled about 27 adults aged 18-55 years at one site in Boston, USA. As a vaccine, Ad26.COV2.S was a replication-incompetent adenovirus type 26 vector that expressed a prefusion-stabilized SARS-CoV-2 spike protein derived from the original Wuhan strain. CDR1 and CDR2 are drawn from the germline V gene: SGHRS, YFSETQ. Spanning cysteine to phenylalanine, the CDR3 consists of 17 amino acids. Only CDR3 DNA is held: 51 bases, read in frame from base 1. From V the trimming removes 3 bases and from J it removes 4 bases, while the gene matches leave 12 bases of the junction unaccounted for.

The sequence is built from TRBV5-1 and TRBJ2-2; 7 junctional bases match TRBD1. This TCR came from a person between 18 and 60 years old who received the Ad26.COV2.S COVID-19 vaccine or a placebo. This specimen was peripheral blood, taken in a trial of Ad26.COV2.S vaccine versus placebo. The CDR3 protein sequence reads: CASSSSLRTGSTGELFF. The base sequence is TGCGCCAGCAGCTCCTCCTTGCGGACAGGAAGCACCGGGGAGCTGTTTTTT.